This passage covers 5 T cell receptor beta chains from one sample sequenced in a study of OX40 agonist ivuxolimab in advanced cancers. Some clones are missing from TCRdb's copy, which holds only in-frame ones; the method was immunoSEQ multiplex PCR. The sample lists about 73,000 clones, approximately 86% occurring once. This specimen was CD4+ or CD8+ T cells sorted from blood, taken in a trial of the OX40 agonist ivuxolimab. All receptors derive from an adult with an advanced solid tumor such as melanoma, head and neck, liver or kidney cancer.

The CDR3 DNA reads TGTGCCAGCAGCTTAGGGACAGGGAATTCAAATGAGCAGTTCTTC. It specifies CASSLGTGNSNEQFF. V is TRBV7-2 and J is TRBJ2-1; TRBD1 matches 8 bases. The junction had 6 bases not matched to a gene; V was cut back by 1 base and J by 7 bases. The germline gives CDR1 SGHTA, CDR2 FQGNSA. The CDR3 loop spans 15 amino acids. The full variable domain, its missing parts supplied by reference TRBV7-2 and TRBJ2-1, is GAGVSQSPSNKVTEKGKDVELRCDPISGHTALYWYRQSLGQGLEFLIYFQGNSAPDKSGLPSDRFSAERTGGSVSTLTIQRTQQEDSAVYLCASSLGTGNSNEQFFGPGTRLTVL.

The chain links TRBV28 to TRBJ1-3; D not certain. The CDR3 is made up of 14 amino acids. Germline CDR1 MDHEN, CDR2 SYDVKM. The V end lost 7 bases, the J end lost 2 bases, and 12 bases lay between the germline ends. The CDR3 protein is CASISDMPGNTIYF. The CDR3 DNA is TGTGCCAGCATCTCCGACATGCCTGGAAACACCATATATTTT.

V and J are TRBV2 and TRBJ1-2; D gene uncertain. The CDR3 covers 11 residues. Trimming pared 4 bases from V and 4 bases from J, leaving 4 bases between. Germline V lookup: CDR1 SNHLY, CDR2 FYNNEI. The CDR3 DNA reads TGTGCCAGCAGTGGCCCCTATGGCTACACCTTC. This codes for CASSGPYGYTF.

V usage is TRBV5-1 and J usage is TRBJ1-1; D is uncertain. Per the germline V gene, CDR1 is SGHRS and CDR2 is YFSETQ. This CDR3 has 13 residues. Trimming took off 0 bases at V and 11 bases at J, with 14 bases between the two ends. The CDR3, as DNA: TGCGCCAGCAGCTTGGTCGGCGGGAAAAATGCTTTCTTT. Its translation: CASSLVGGKNAFF.

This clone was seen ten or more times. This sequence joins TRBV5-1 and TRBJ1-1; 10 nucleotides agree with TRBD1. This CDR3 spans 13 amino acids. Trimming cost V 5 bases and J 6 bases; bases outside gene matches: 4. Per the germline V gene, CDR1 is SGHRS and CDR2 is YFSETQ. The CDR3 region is CASSRDRGPEAFF. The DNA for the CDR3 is TGCGCCAGCAGTCGGGACAGGGGCCCTGAAGCTTTCTTT.